The 18 T cell receptor beta chains below were found in one sample sequenced in a study of lymphopenia after photon versus proton radiotherapy. The assay was immunoSEQ multiplex PCR, and TCRdb's table has in-frame clones only and misses some. This sample carries approximately 30,000 clones, around 82% of them seen once, and the ten largest clones take approximately 29%. The source material was peripheral blood, sampled from a patient treated with photon-based radiotherapy. The source of these receptors is a man aged 50 to 59 with gastric cancer.

The J gene is TRBJ2-2, the V gene TRBV5-1; no clear D gene. Germline-derived CDR1 and CDR2 are SGHRS and YFSETQ. The CDR3 contains 16 residues. The ends were cut back, 3 bases at V and 0 bases at J, with 12 bases in the middle. The CDR3 DNA follows: TGCGCCAGCAGCTCGGCAGGTCTATCGAACACCGGGGAGCTGTTTTTT. This codes for CASSSAGLSNTGELFF.

The chain carries TRBV30 and TRBJ1-5; D is perhaps TRBD1 (6 bases). Trimming took 0 bases from V and 5 from J, leaving 17 bases between them. Germline V lookup: CDR1 GTSNPN, CDR2 SVGIG (reference sequence). The CDR3 is 16 amino acids. The CDR3 region has the DNA TGTGCCTGGAGTGTACGAAGGGGGAATGGGTATCAGCCCCAGCATTTT. Amino acids: CAWSVRRGNGYQPQHF. The full variable domain, with the rest looked up from reference TRBV30 and TRBJ1-5, is SQTIHQWPATLVQPVGSPLSLECTVEGTSNPNLYWYRQAAGRGLQLLFYSVGIGQISSEVPQNLSASRPQDRQFILSSKKLLLSDSGFYLCAWSVRRGNGYQPQHFGDGTRLSIL.

The V gene is TRBV7-2, the J gene TRBJ2-1; weak D call: TRBD1 (6 bases). CDR1 and CDR2 (germline): SGHTA, FQGNSA. V lost 5 bases to trimming and J lost 4 bases, with 21 bases between them. The CDR3 contains 17 residues. This chain's CDR3 is CASSPPPGRGPYNEQFF. The CDR3 region has the DNA TGTGCCAGCAGCCCCCCGCCGGGCAGGGGCCCGTACAATGAGCAGTTCTTC. Looking up the rest from reference TRBV7-2 and TRBJ2-1 gives the full variable domain: GAGVSQSPSNKVTEKGKDVELRCDPISGHTALYWYRQSLGQGLEFLIYFQGNSAPDKSGLPSDRFSAERTGGSVSTLTIQRTQQEDSAVYLCASSPPPGRGPYNEQFFGPGTRLTVL.

The J gene is TRBJ1-3, the V gene TRBV27; 8 bases are a match to TRBD1. The CDR3 is 17 amino acids. Trimming removed 5 bases from V and 0 bases from J; junction bases left unmatched: 9. Germline V gene sequence: CDR1 MNHEY, CDR2 SMNVEV (reference sequence). The CDR3 sequence is CASSPRTGGSSGNTIYF. DNA for the CDR3: TGTGCCAGCAGTCCACGTACAGGGGGAAGCTCTGGAAACACCATATATTTT.

The chain links TRBV19 to TRBJ2-2; D remains unclear. V lost 4 bases and J lost 4, with 13 bases in between. Germline loops: CDR1 LNHDA, CDR2 SQIVND (reference sequence). This CDR3 has 15 residues. CDR3 sequence (DNA): TGTGCCAGTAGTACCCGTGGTATGGGCACCGGGGAGCTGTTTTTT. Translating it yields CASSTRGMGTGELFF. Combining the CDR3 with reference TRBV19 and TRBJ2-2 gives the whole variable domain DGGITQSPKYLFRKEGQNVTLSCEQNLNHDAMYWYRQDPGQGLRLIYYSQIVNDFQKGDIAEGYSVSREKKESFPLTVTSAQKNPTAFYLCASSTRGMGTGELFFGEGSRLTVL.

The rearrangement uses TRBV5-1 and TRBJ1-2; 8 bases are a match to TRBD1. The J segment lost 3 bases and the V segment lost 2 bases, leaving 9 bases of the junction unmatched. In germline, CDR1 is SGHRS, CDR2 YFSETQ. The CDR3 runs 16 residues. Written as DNA, the CDR3 is TGCGCCAGCAGCTTTTTTCGGACAGGGAACGACTATGGCTACACCTTC. Translating it yields CASSFFRTGNDYGYTF.

The V and J genes are TRBV2 and TRBJ1-4; no reliable D call. Deletions cut 5 bases from V and 4 bases from J, with 20 bases between. CDR1 is SNHLY and CDR2 is FYNNEI in the germline V gene. CDR3 size: 17 residues. CDR3 loop: CASSPGGQPNVNEKLFF. The DNA of the CDR3 is TGTGCCAGCAGTCCGGGAGGGCAGCCGAATGTTAATGAAAAACTGTTTTTT.

This clone appeared a single time. The chain recombines TRBV29-1 with TRBJ2-3; possibly TRBD1 or TRBD2 for D (7 bases each). Germline V gene data show CDR1 as SQVTM and CDR2 as ANQGSEA. The V end lost 6 bases, the J end lost 10 bases, and 14 bases lay between the germline ends. This CDR3 is 11 amino acids long. As DNA, the CDR3 is TGCAGCGTGCAGGGGGGGATAGCGCAGTATTTT. It codes for CSVQGGIAQYF.

The chain joins TRBV4-1 to TRBJ2-3; TRBD2 matches at 10 bases. The germline V gene encodes CDR1 MGHRA and CDR2 YSYEKL. This CDR3 has 15 amino acids. J gave up 2 bases and V 4 bases, and 3 bases lay outside the gene matches. This CDR3 reads CASSRTSGNTDTQYF. CDR3 sequence (DNA): TGCGCCAGCAGCCGGACTAGCGGTAACACAGATACGCAGTATTTT.

This chain connects TRBV6-1 to TRBJ1-1; D is undetermined. Trimming stripped 0 bases from V and 4 bases from J, with 9 bases between. CDR3 size: 14 residues. Germline values: CDR1 MNHNS, CDR2 SASEGT. The CDR3 nucleotides are TGTGCCAGCAGTGAAGCGAGAAGAACCACTGAAGCTTTCTTT. Translation gives CASSEARRTTEAFF.

The chain is built from TRBV15 and TRBJ1-2; D is undetermined. V was cut by 3 bases and J by 9 bases, with 11 bases left in between. Germline CDR1 is LNHNV and CDR2 is YYDKDF (reference sequence). This CDR3 has 12 amino acids. The CDR3 here is CATSSIGRSYTF. CDR3 nucleotide sequence: TGTGCCACCAGCAGTATAGGGAGGAGCTACACCTTC.

This clone was seen more than once but under ten times. The chain combines TRBV13 with TRBJ2-7; D unclear. V lost 8 bases and J 4 bases, leaving 0 bases between the germline ends. The CDR3 is 8 amino acids. Germline values: CDR1 PRHDT, CDR2 FYEKMQ (reference sequence). The CDR3 here is CASYEQYV. CDR3 in DNA: TGTGCCAGCTACGAGCAGTACGTC.

This clone was recorded a few times. The V and J genes are TRBV6-1 and TRBJ1-6; 7 bases fit TRBD1. The V gene end was trimmed by 1 base and the J gene end by 10 bases; junction bases not matched to a gene: 4. Germline lookup yields CDR1 MNHNS and CDR2 SASEGT. This CDR3 has 14 amino acids. CDR3 sequence (DNA): TGTGCCAGCAGTGAAGGAGGGGGCGGGTCACCCCTCCACTTT. Protein sequence: CASSEGGGGSPLHF.

V gene TRBV9 combines with J gene TRBJ2-3, with 11 nucleotides matching TRBD2. Germline lookup yields CDR1 SGDLS and CDR2 YYNGEE. V lost 4 bases, J lost 3 bases, and 4 bases stayed unmatched. The CDR3 spans 15 residues. CDR3 loop: CASSWTSGSTDTQYF. CDR3 coding DNA: TGTGCCAGCAGCTGGACTAGCGGGTCAACAGATACGCAGTATTTT. Looking up the rest from reference TRBV9 and TRBJ2-3 gives the full variable domain: DSGVTQTPKHLITATGQRVTLRCSPRSGDLSVYWYQQSLDQGLQFLIQYYNGEERAKGNILERFSAQQFPDLHSELNLSSLELGDSALYFCASSWTSGSTDTQYFGPGTRLTVL.

The rearrangement uses TRBV11-3 and TRBJ2-1; D call uncertain. CDR3 length: 13 amino acids. CDR1 is SGHNT and CDR2 is YENEEA in the germline V gene. V was pared by 1 base and J by 7 bases, with 8 bases between. CDR3 nucleotide sequence: TGTGCCAGCAGCTTAGTGTCGCGAAATGAGCAGTTCTTC. Its protein product is CASSLVSRNEQFF.

The chain links TRBV2 to TRBJ1-5; D remains ambiguous. Per germline, CDR1 SNHLY and CDR2 FYNNEI. The CDR3 covers 15 residues. V was shortened by 1 base and J by 6 bases, with 13 bases between the two germline ends. The CDR3 sequence is CASSEESGIPQPQHF. The DNA of the CDR3 is TGTGCCAGCAGTGAAGAATCGGGGATTCCTCAGCCCCAGCATTTT.

The chain employs TRBV6-1 and TRBJ2-7, with 10 bases lining up with TRBD1. CDR1 is MNHNS and CDR2 is SASEGT in the germline V gene. This CDR3 contains 13 residues. The junction had 3 bases not matched to a gene; V was cut back by 5 bases and J by 5 bases. The CDR3, as DNA: TGTGCCAGCAGTCGGACAGGGGGTCACGAGCAGTACGTC. Its translation: CASSRTGGHEQYV.

The CDR3 sequence is CASSKGGGEGNQPQHF. The CDR3 DNA sequence: TGTGCCAGCAGCAAAGGAGGGGGGGAGGGGAATCAGCCCCAGCATTTT. The chain couples TRBV5-4 to TRBJ1-5; D perhaps matches TRBD1 (6 bases). The CDR3 consists of 16 residues. V gave up 4 bases and J gave up 4 bases, with 18 bases separating them. Per the germline V gene, CDR1 is SGHNT and CDR2 is YYREEE (reference sequence).